The count of the clone carrying this T cell receptor beta chain is one. Extracted from the samples, RNA was reverse transcribed into cDNA to serve as the sequencing template. TCRdb keeps only in-frame clones here, not all; method: immunoSEQ multiplex PCR. The sample lists some 51,000 clones; 96% were seen once. The CDR3 extends over 16 amino acids. V was shortened by 1 base and J by 4 bases, with 14 bases between the two germline ends. Germline assignment: CDR1 LGHNA and CDR2 YNFKEQ. The sample originates from a study of CD8+ T cells in alopecia areata. Sequenced here: CD8+ T cells sorted from blood, sampled at week 0. This TCR derives from a human donor with alopecia areata. The chain recombines TRBV4-2 with TRBJ1-5; D remains ambiguous. CDR3 nucleotides: TGTGCCAGCAGCCAAGTTACGTCGCAGCTAAATCAGCCCCAGCATTTT. It codes for CASSQVTSQLNQPQHF.